One TCR beta chain is described in this entry. A few counts support this clonotype. The clone's antigen remains unknown. No much larger clone exists at a distance of one base, and base qualities are not known. What this sample's treatment or condition label stands for: allogeneic hematopoietic cell transplantation with graft depleted of TCRalphabeta T cells and CD19 B cells. TCRalphabeta/CD19-depleted allogeneic hematopoietic cell grafts were given to the transplant recipients, all of whom were children. This record belongs to a study of T-cell reconstitution after alpha-beta-depleted transplantation in children (TCRdb year 2016). Context from the whole study: Using TCR repertoire profiling, the study quantitatively followed how T-cell immune reconstitution unfolded in children after TCRalphabeta/CD19-depleted allogeneic hematopoietic cell transplantation.

CDR1 SQVTM and CDR2 ANQGSEA were looked up in the germline V gene. Spanning cysteine to phenylalanine, the CDR3 consists of 11 amino acids. Solely the CDR3 DNA is kept, with 33 bases framed from the first base. V loses 1 base, J loses 7 bases, and the germline ends lie 5 bases apart. Library preparation used PCR. Sequencing took place on an Illumina HiSeq 2500. Molecular barcoding was employed in the preparation of TCR libraries, with unique molecular identifiers being used to normalize TCRbeta repertoire quantification. TCRdb took the public reads, trimmed them with fastp at Q25, ran MiXCR for clone calling and kept in-frame beta chains. Entries that share a CDR3 protein sequence are merged under the most common genes and DNA. The sample yields some 100,000 distinct CDR3 sequences; 15% to 19% were counted once. In total, the top ten clones hold around 19% of the sample. Here is what the overall study found, with its caveats: The high TCRbeta diversity at day 60 in some patients was ascribed to recipient T cells and intrathymic progenitors that had survived conditioning. Hyperexpanded clone frequencies declined over subsequent months; after one year, T-cell counts and TCRbeta diversity were mostly attributed to newly produced T cells. About two months after transplant, the apparently early recovery of alphabetaT-cell counts reportedly depended on just several hundred clones that had expanded rapidly and came from non-depleted graft cells.

Material: PBMCs, mostly from graft donor cells, obtained 180 days after TCRalphabeta/CD19-depleted stem cell transplant. The receptor was derived from a male patient aged 2-15 years who had a stem cell transplant for acute lymphoblastic leukemia, so the T cells may come from the graft donor. This chain is built from TRBV29-1 and TRBJ2-1; the D gene cannot be resolved reliably. The DNA reads TGCAGCGTTGAAGGGAGAAATGAGCAGTTCTTC. It encodes CSVEGRNEQFF.